The following is a TCR beta chain sequence with its context. What it recognizes is unknown. The PCR ran on 60 Vbeta and 13 Jbeta primers. Some clones are missing from TCRdb's copy, which holds only in-frame ones; the method was immunoSEQ multiplex PCR. Among some 140,000 clones, about 68% were seen once, and the ten largest hold about 2.1%. The length of the CDR3 is 17 residues. Per the germline V gene, CDR1 is LNHDA and CDR2 is SQIVND (reference sequence). V lost 0 bases to trimming and J lost 3 bases; unmatched junction nucleotides: 4. This sample is part of a study of cytomegalovirus exposure and HLA in healthy donors. Overall study findings and caveats: Earlier analysis yielded a pattern in which most TCR beta V segments were productive about 87% or about 30% of the time. In a later analysis, V- and J-gene trimming of beta chains associated with a DCLRE1C missense variant, replicated independently.

The TCR sequence derives from a man under 40 in good health and CMV-seronegative. What was sequenced was PBMCs. This chain uses TRBV19 with TRBJ2-3; TRBD2 matches at 12 bases. This CDR3 is CASSIDQGTSGTDTQYF. In nucleotides, the CDR3 is TGTGCCAGTAGTATAGATCAAGGGACTAGCGGGACAGATACGCAGTATTTT.